The 9 T cell receptor beta chains reported below all come from one sample, sequenced in a study of blood T cell repertoires in COVID-19. Profiling relied on immunoSEQ multiplex PCR, and the TCRdb table lists in-frame clones only, not all of them. Of some 62,000 clones listed, 70% to 90% were seen once; the top ten hold less than 4.5%. Sequenced sample: PBMCs or T cells enriched from blood (not recorded which). These receptors were obtained from a woman aged 40 to 50 with acute COVID-19.

This clone came up once. The rearrangement uses TRBV5-4 and TRBJ1-4; D is possibly TRBD1 (6 bases). Trimming removed 3 bases from V and 3 bases from J, with 9 bases in between. The CDR3 covers 14 residues. CDR1 is SGHNT and CDR2 is YYREEE in the germline V gene (reference sequence). CDR3 region: CASSSGTSNEKLFF. The CDR3 DNA reads TGTGCCAGCAGCTCGGGGACATCTAATGAAAAACTGTTTTTT.

This chain uses TRBV7-9 with TRBJ2-1; a possible D gene is TRBD1 (6 bases). Germline CDR1 and CDR2: SEHNR and FQNEAQ (reference sequence). The CDR3 totals 16 residues. Trimming shortened V by 1 base and J by 3 bases, and 13 bases separated the two germline ends. CDR3 region: CASSLEGQLVYNEQFF. The CDR3 region has the DNA TGTGCCAGCAGCTTAGAAGGACAGTTGGTCTACAATGAGCAGTTCTTC.

J is TRBJ1-5 and V is TRBV27; perhaps TRBD1 as D (5 bases). Germline V gene data show CDR1 as MNHEY and CDR2 as SMNVEV (reference sequence). V lost 4 bases to trimming and J lost 0 bases, with 16 bases between them. The CDR3 spans 17 residues. The CDR3 nucleotides read TGTGCCAGCAGTTCCGGGGGAGCCCTGTATAGCAATCAGCCCCAGCATTTT. Its protein is CASSSGGALYSNQPQHF.

The chain is built from TRBV7-9 and TRBJ2-5, with TRBD2 identical over 10 bases. Germline values: CDR1 SEHNR, CDR2 FQNEAQ (reference sequence). V trimming: 5 bases; J trimming: 0 bases; junction bases outside the gene matches: 6. The CDR3 is made up of 16 amino acids. CDR3 in DNA: TGTGCCAGCAGCCCCCCACTAGCGGGGTACCAAGAGACCCAGTACTTC. Amino acid sequence: CASSPPLAGYQETQYF.

The chain links TRBV11-2 to TRBJ1-1; D ambiguous. V dropped 5 bases and J dropped 4 bases, with 17 bases sitting between them. CDR3 length: 15 amino acids. CDR1 is SGHAT and CDR2 is FQNNGV in the germline V gene. CDR3 in DNA: TGTGCCAGCAGCCCGAAATGGCAGGTGGGCACTGAAGCTTTCTTT. Translated: CASSPKWQVGTEAFF.

V and J are TRBV4-1 and TRBJ2-5; D perhaps matches TRBD1 (6 bases). Germline assignment: CDR1 MGHRA and CDR2 YSYEKL. The length of the CDR3 is 15 residues. V lost 1 base to trimming and J lost 5 bases, with 14 bases between them. CDR3 loop: CASSQGPGAMETQYF. CDR3 nucleotides: TGCGCCAGCAGCCAAGGTCCAGGGGCCATGGAGACCCAGTACTTC.

This clone is labeled medium-sized. Because the CDR3's place on the DNA is in doubt, the DNA is left out and the CDR3 is given as listed by TCRdb. The chain has TRBV5-6 and TRBJ2-2; TRBD2, the table's D call, lacks a check against the DNA. In germline, CDR1 is SGHDT, CDR2 YYEEEE. The CDR3 has 12 amino acids, counting both end residues. CDR3 residues: CASSWGPGTSFF.

This clone is a singleton in its sample. The chain's CDR3 is CASSVSVGGNSPLHF. CDR3 nucleotides: TGTGCCAGCAGCGTATCCGTAGGCGGGAATTCACCCCTCCACTTT. The chain combines TRBV9 with TRBJ1-6; D ambiguous. The CDR3 sequence is 15 residues long. Germline assignment: CDR1 SGDLS and CDR2 YYNGEE. V was clipped by 1 base and J by 7 bases, with 12 bases between them.

This chain uses TRBV15 with TRBJ2-2, with no clear D. V was trimmed by 4 bases and J by 4 bases, leaving 4 bases between them. The germline CDR1 and CDR2 sequences are LNHNV and YYDKDF (reference sequence). This CDR3 region has 12 residues. The CDR3 region is CATSTSTGELFF. The DNA of the CDR3 is TGTGCCACCAGCACCAGCACCGGGGAGCTGTTTTTT.